A selection of T cell receptor beta chains follows, all from one sample in a study of CD8+ T cells in alopecia areata. The assay was immunoSEQ multiplex PCR, and TCRdb's table has in-frame clones only and misses some. Of fewer than 40,000 clones in the sample, more than 50% were seen once. The sample consisted of CD4+ Tregs sorted from blood. These TCRs come from a human donor with alopecia areata. The CDR3 runs from the conserved cysteine through the conserved F or W. The D gene is left open where the match is weak. Some rows have no size entry. The others give once, few or many, or a class for an expanded clone.

abundance	d_gene	j_gene	v_gene	CDR3nt	CDR3aa
once	.	TRBJ1-2	TRBV9	TGTGCCAGCAGCCCCGGGACCGTTAGCGGCTACACCTTC	CASSPGTVSGYTF
medium-sized	TRBD1	TRBJ2-3	TRBV7-9	TGTGCCAGCAGTTTATCATCTGGGAGCTGGACAGGGGACACAGATACGCAGTATTTT	CASSLSSGSWTGDTDTQYF
few	.	TRBJ2-3	TRBV18	TGTGCCAGCTCACCACGGGGCCTCACAGATACGCAGTATTTT	CASSPRGLTDTQYF
.	.	TRBJ2-5	TRBV7-9	TGTGCCAGCAGCTTAGTTCCACTGGACTTC	CASSLVPLDF
.	.	TRBJ2-7	TRBV2	TGTGCCAGCAGTGGGGCGGGACTGAAGTTTTACGAGCAGTACTTC	CASSGAGLKFYEQYF
.	.	TRBJ2-3	TRBV5-1	TGCGCCAGCAGCTACCGAAGCCACTGGTCTGATACGCAGTATTTT	CASSYRSHWSDTQYF
.	.	TRBJ2-7	TRBV19	TGTGCCAGTAGTATCTCTGGGGGATTCCTTTACGAGCAGTACTTC	CASSISGGFLYEQYF
.	.	TRBJ1-2	TRBV7-2	TGTGCCAGCAGCTTAAGGATTTCGGGGTTCGGGGGCTACACCTTC	CASSLRISGFGGYTF
.	.	TRBJ1-1	TRBV6-1	TGTGCCAGCAGTGAGGACTCCCGGGAGGCCACTGAAGCTTTCTTT	CASSEDSREATEAFF
.	.	TRBJ2-7	TRBV11-2	TGTGCCAGCAGCTTTTTCAGTGGCGCGAGGTACGAGCAGTACTTC	CASSFFSGARYEQYF
.	.	TRBJ1-6	TRBV12-5	TGTGCTAGTGGATTGGGGAGGAATTCACCCCTCCACTTT	CASGLGRNSPLHF
.	.	TRBJ2-1	TRBV4-1	TGCGCCAGCAGCCAAGACTACCTGGGCAATGAGCAGTTCTTC	CASSQDYLGNEQFF
few	.	TRBJ2-3	TRBV19	TGTGCCAGTAGCCGCAAACCCTTCCAGGATGGTACGCAGTATTTT	CASSRKPFQDGTQYF
.	.	TRBJ2-5	TRBV5-5	TGTGCCAGCAGCCCTAATAGGGAGACCCAGTACTTC	CASSPNRETQYF
.	TRBD1	TRBJ1-2	TRBV4-1	TGCGCCAGCAGCCAAAACACCGGGACAGGGGCTTATGGCTACACCTTC	CASSQNTGTGAYGYTF
.	.	TRBJ1-5	TRBV7-2	TGTGCCAGCAGCTTAGCGCTGGGAGGTCGGGGAGGACAGCCCCAGCATTTT	CASSLALGGRGGQPQHF